This T cell receptor (beta chain) was captured by sequencing in a study of OX40 agonist ivuxolimab in advanced cancers. Study-level information: The group had a mean age of roughly 65 years, ranged from about 20 to 85, and was around 82% male.

Only one count was recorded for this clone. Its antigen remains unknown. V was pared by 4 bases and J by 1 base, with 10 bases between. The germline CDR1 and CDR2 sequences are MRHNA and SNTAGT. This CDR3 has 15 amino acids. Study-level findings and limits: Expanded clones were, on average, more numerous in CD8+ T cells than in CD4+.

Method: immunoSEQ multiplex PCR; TCRdb's copy keeps in-frame clones and lacks some. The sample lists over 80,000 clones, around 85% occurring once. The TCR comes from an adult with an advanced solid tumor such as melanoma, head and neck, liver or kidney cancer. The sequencing used CD4+ or CD8+ T cells sorted from blood, collected in a trial of the OX40 agonist ivuxolimab. The chain recombines TRBV6-4 with TRBJ1-4, with D unclear. The CDR3 coding sequence is TGTGCCAGCAGTGTGGGTCCCGGAACTAATGAAAAACTGTTTTTT. The encoded protein is CASSVGPGTNEKLFF.